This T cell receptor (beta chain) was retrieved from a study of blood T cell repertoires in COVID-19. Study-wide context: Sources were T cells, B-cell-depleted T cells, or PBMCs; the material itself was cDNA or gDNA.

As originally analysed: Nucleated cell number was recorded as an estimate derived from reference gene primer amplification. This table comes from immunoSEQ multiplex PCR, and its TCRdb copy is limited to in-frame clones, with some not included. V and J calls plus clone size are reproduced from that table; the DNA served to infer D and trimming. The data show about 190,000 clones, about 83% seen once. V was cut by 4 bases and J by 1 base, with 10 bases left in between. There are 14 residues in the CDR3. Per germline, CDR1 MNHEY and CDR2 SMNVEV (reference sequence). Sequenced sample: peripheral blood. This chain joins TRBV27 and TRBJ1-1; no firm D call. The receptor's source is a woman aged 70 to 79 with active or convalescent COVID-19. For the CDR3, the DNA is TGTGCCAGCAGTTCCCCCCTTCGGAACACTGAAGCTTTCTTT. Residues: CASSSPLRNTEAFF.